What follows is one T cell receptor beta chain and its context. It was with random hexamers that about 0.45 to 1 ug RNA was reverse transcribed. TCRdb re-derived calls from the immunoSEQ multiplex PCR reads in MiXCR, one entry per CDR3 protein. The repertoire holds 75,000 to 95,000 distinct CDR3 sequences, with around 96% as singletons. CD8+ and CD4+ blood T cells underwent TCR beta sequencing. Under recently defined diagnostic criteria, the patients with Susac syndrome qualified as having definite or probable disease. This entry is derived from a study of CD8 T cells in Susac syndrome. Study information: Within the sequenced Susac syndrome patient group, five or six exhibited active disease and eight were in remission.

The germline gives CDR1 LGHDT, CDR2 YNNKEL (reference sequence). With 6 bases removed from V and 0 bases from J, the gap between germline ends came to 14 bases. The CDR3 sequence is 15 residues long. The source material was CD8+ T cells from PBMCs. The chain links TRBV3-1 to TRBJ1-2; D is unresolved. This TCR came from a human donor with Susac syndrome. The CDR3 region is CASSPDGSSNYGYTF. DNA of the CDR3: TGTGCCAGCAGTCCCGACGGATCATCTAACTATGGCTACACCTTC.